Listed below are T cell receptor beta chains from one sample, sequenced in a study of cytomegalovirus exposure and HLA in healthy donors. Using immunoSEQ multiplex PCR, the repertoire was profiled, and TCRdb retains in-frame clones only, with some absent. This sample has 210,000 or so clones, with over 80% found just once. Material for sequencing was PBMCs. The receptors here all came from a boy aged 2 to 10 in good health and CMV-seronegative. Each CDR3 is given with its conserved first and last residue. A D gene is named only where the DNA matches it firmly. Clone size appears in some rows only: once, few, many, or a class for an expanded clone.

-,TRBV20-1,-,TRBJ1-1,CSARVTGTFF,TGCAGTGCTAGAGTAACAGGTACTTTCTTT
-,TRBV4-2,-,TRBJ1-1,CASSQGVSGNTEAFF,TGTGCCAGCAGCCAAGGGGTTAGCGGGAACACTGAAGCTTTCTTT
TRBD2,TRBV5-1,-,TRBJ2-3,CASSFMGTSGGRTDTQYF,TGCGCCAGCAGCTTTATGGGGACTAGCGGGGGTCGCACAGATACGCAGTATTTT
-,TRBV27,-,TRBJ2-3,CASSLKGAGTDTQYF,TGTGCCAGCAGTTTAAAGGGAGCGGGCACAGATACGCAGTATTTT
-,TRBV9,-,TRBJ2-5,CASSVVGGAWQETQYF,TGTGCCAGCAGCGTAGTTGGGGGCGCATGGCAAGAGACCCAGTACTTC
-,TRBV10-3,-,TRBJ1-2,CAISESGPNYGYTF,TGTGCCATCAGTGAGTCTGGCCCTAACTATGGCTACACCTTC
-,TRBV9,-,TRBJ2-1,CASSVPGYNEQFF,TGTGCCAGCAGCGTACCCGGTTACAATGAGCAGTTCTTC
TRBD2,TRBV6-1,-,TRBJ2-7,CASSAPGRSGSCEQYF,TGTGCCAGCAGTGCCCCCGGGAGAAGCGGGAGTTGCGAGCAGTACTTC
-,TRBV5-1,few,TRBJ2-3,CASTGGDTQYF,TGCGCCAGCACCGGTGGAGATACGCAGTATTTT
TRBD2,TRBV10-3,-,TRBJ2-1,CAITGGSLHPNEQFF,TGTGCCATCACTGGCGGGAGCCTCCACCCCAATGAGCAGTTCTTC
-,TRBV7-3,few,TRBJ1-1,CASSLMQDTEAFF,TGTGCCAGCAGCTTAATGCAGGACACTGAAGCTTTCTTT
-,TRBV7-9,-,TRBJ1-4,CASSTTVQGEKLFF,TGTGCCAGCAGCACGACCGTCCAGGGGGAAAAACTGTTTTTT
-,TRBV9,-,TRBJ1-2,CASKLWGTNGYTF,TGTGCCAGCAAACTCTGGGGGACAAATGGCTACACCTTC
-,TRBV5-6,-,TRBJ2-5,CASSLDVGGEEQYF,TGTGCCAGCAGCTTGGATGTGGGAGGAGAGGAGCAGTACTTC
TRBD2,TRBV5-1,-,TRBJ2-5,CASSRGLAGAQETQYF,TGCGCCAGCAGCCGTGGACTAGCGGGGGCCCAAGAGACCCAGTACTTC
-,TRBV4-1,-,TRBJ2-2,CASGGAAGELFF,TGCGCCAGCGGGGGGGCCGCCGGGGAGCTGTTTTTT
-,TRBV4-2,-,TRBJ2-7,CASSQELRAVRSSYEQYF,TGTGCCAGCAGCCAAGAACTCAGAGCGGTAAGGAGCTCCTACGAGCAGTACTTC
TRBD2,TRBV5-4,-,TRBJ2-7,CASSRHSGSSYEQYF,TGTGCCAGCAGTAGACATAGCGGGAGCTCCTACGAGCAGTACTTC
TRBD1,TRBV29-1,-,TRBJ2-7,CSVGQGTHEQYF,TGCAGCGTTGGACAGGGCACCCACGAGCAGTACTTC
-,TRBV6-5,once,TRBJ2-7,CASSLWESSYEQYF,TGTGCCAGCAGTTTATGGGAGAGCTCCTACGAGCAGTACTTC
TRBD1,TRBV6-1,few,TRBJ1-4,CASRTGGTTNEKLFF,TGTGCCAGCAGGACAGGGGGTACAACTAATGAAAAACTGTTTTTT
-,TRBV21-1,few,TRBJ2-7,CASSKGAGPYEQYF,TGTGCCAGCAGCAAGGGTGCAGGCCCCTACGAGCAGTACTTC
-,TRBV5-6,-,TRBJ1-1,CASTQTRGATEAFF,TGTGCCAGCACTCAAACAAGGGGTGCCACTGAAGCTTTCTTT
TRBD2,TRBV5-6,once,TRBJ2-4,CASSPGLAENIQYF,TGTGCCAGCAGCCCCGGACTAGCGGAAAACATTCAGTACTTC
-,TRBV7-6,-,TRBJ2-7,CASSADTHSSYEQYF,TGTGCCAGCAGCGCCGATACGCACAGCTCCTACGAGCAGTACTTC
TRBD1,TRBV6-5,-,TRBJ1-2,CASSSGGYFNYGYTF,TGTGCCAGCAGTTCAGGGGGCTACTTTAACTATGGCTACACCTTC
TRBD2,TRBV5-4,-,TRBJ2-3,CASSLTGGAGDTQYF,TGTGCCAGCAGCCTGACCGGGGGGGCCGGGGATACGCAGTATTTT